Sequencing of this T cell receptor beta chain was carried out in a study of blood T cell repertoires in COVID-19. Participants spanned ages about 18 to 90 years and resided in about two dozen US areas. Cohort placement rested on clinical history that participants reported themselves. In the source study's methods: Reference gene primer amplification gave nucleated cell count estimates. Here immunoSEQ multiplex PCR was the method, and the copy in TCRdb shows in-frame clones only, minus some. V, J and clone size derive from that table, while D and trimming were established from the DNA sequence. The sample carries 150,000 to 200,000 clones, around three quarters recorded once. Germline-derived CDR1 and CDR2 are SEHNR and FQNEAQ (reference sequence). This CDR3 contains 14 residues. Trimming removed 1 base from V and 8 bases from J, with 14 bases in between.

Sample: PBMCs or T cells enriched from blood (not recorded which). The chain links TRBV7-9 to TRBJ1-1, with D uncertain. This clonotype was sampled from a woman between 45 and 60 years old with acute COVID-19. As DNA, the CDR3 is TGTGCCAGCAGCTTAGATCCACCCGCGGCCGAAGCTTTCTTT. This gives the protein CASSLDPPAAEAFF. Combining the CDR3 with reference TRBV7-9 and TRBJ1-1 gives the whole variable domain DTGVSQNPRHKITKRGQNVTFRCDPISEHNRLYWYRQTLGQGPEFLTYFQNEAQLEKSRLLSDRFSAERPKGSFSTLEIQRTEQGDSAMYLCASSLDPPAAEAFFGQGTRLTVV.